This TCR beta chain was recorded in a study of CD8 T cells in ankylosing spondylitis. Study findings and constraints: Earlier studies detected some motif variants in reactive arthritis synovial fluid and blood. Reportedly, matched ankylosing spondylitis synovial fluid was significantly enriched for disease-linked clones. Seemingly distinctive of ankylosing spondylitis blood was a TCR beta motif formed by eight highly homologous variants.

This clonotype was observed a few times. The antigen remains unidentified. Trimming left V 3 bases short and J 7 bases short, with 16 bases between. CDR1 and CDR2 (germline): SNHLY, FYNNEI. The CDR3 spans 14 residues. Quantitative 5'-RACE with molecular barcodes generated TCR beta libraries. TCRdb recomputed calls from the 5' RACE reads with MiXCR, one row per CDR3 protein. Counted here are 290,000 or so distinct CDR3 sequences, roughly 20% occurring once; the ten biggest clones make up about 3.7%. This sequence originates from a female donor with ankylosing spondylitis or in good health (not recorded which). Sequenced material: blood, either unsorted or a sorted T cell fraction (not recorded which). The rearrangement links TRBV2 to TRBJ2-7; D gene ambiguous. The CDR3 nucleotides are TGTGCCAGCAGTGATCAAGCTTTCGTGGGTGAGCAGTACTTC. Translating gives CASSDQAFVGEQYF.